This entry is about one TCR beta chain. The CDR3 contains 19 residues. Germline CDR1 reads GTSNPN; CDR2 reads SVGIG (reference sequence). V was trimmed by 3 bases and J by 1 base, leaving 22 bases between them. Data came from immunoSEQ multiplex PCR; TCRdb stores just in-frame clones and leaves some out. The table includes some 96,000 clones, 80% to 95% detected once. The sample is drawn from a study of control samples from healthy donors and cancer patients. V gene TRBV30 combines with J gene TRBJ2-6; either TRBD1 or TRBD2 may fit D (6 bases each). The receptor was isolated from a man in his late teens or twenties in good health. Material: blood. As DNA, the CDR3 is TGTGCCTGGAGATTCCGAGGGAAGGGGGGACTGTCTGGGGCCAACGTCCTGACTTTC. Amino acids: CAWRFRGKGGLSGANVLTF.